One sample yielded the 15 T cell receptor beta chains listed below, sequenced in a study of shared T cell receptors in the human thymus. The data were produced by immunoSEQ multiplex PCR, yet TCRdb's version contains in-frame clones alone and is incomplete. The sample lists hundreds of thousands of clones, around 87% seen once, with roughly 0.0094% in the top ten. This sample also belongs to another study, concerning human thymus T cells.

Sequenced: thymocytes. The origin of the receptors is a boy under three years old with a congenital heart defect.

This chain links TRBV7-2 with TRBJ1-1, with D possibly matching TRBD1 (5 bases). This CDR3 region has 14 residues. With 3 bases removed from V and 0 bases from J, the gap between germline ends came to 8 bases. CDR1 and CDR2 from the germline V gene are SGHTA and FQGNSA. The CDR3 sequence is CASSFSRVNTEAFF. In DNA form, the CDR3 reads TGTGCCAGCAGCTTCTCCAGGGTGAACACTGAAGCTTTCTTT.

The CDR3 nucleotides read TGTGCCAGCAGCTTGTTGAGACAGGGCTACGAGCAGTACTTC. It yields the protein CASSLLRQGYEQYF. The chain uses TRBV5-6 and TRBJ2-7; TRBD1 matches 7 bases. The germline V gene has CDR1 SGHDT and CDR2 YYEEEE. The CDR3 extends over 14 amino acids. The junction had 4 bases not matched to a gene; V was cut back by 1 base and J by 3 bases.

The chain links TRBV28 to TRBJ2-5; D perhaps matches TRBD1 (6 bases). CDR1 and CDR2 (germline): MDHEN, SYDVKM. Trimming shortened V by 7 bases and J by 2 bases, and 11 bases separated the two germline ends. The CDR3 runs to 13 residues. The CDR3 sequence is CASNDRLQETQYF. CDR3 sequence (DNA): TGTGCCAGCAATGACAGGTTACAAGAGACCCAGTACTTC.

The chain couples TRBV5-6 to TRBJ1-2, with D perhaps matching TRBD1 (5 bases). The V end was cut by 2 bases, the J end by 6 bases, with 20 bases between. The CDR3 is made up of 16 amino acids. Germline V gene sequence: CDR1 SGHDT, CDR2 YYEEEE. For the CDR3, the DNA is TGTGCCAGCAGCTTTCGGCGGGGGAGTATAATCGATGGCTACACCTTC. It yields the protein CASSFRRGSIIDGYTF. The full variable domain, with the rest looked up from reference TRBV5-6 and TRBJ1-2, is DAGVTQSPTHLIKTRGQQVTLRCSPKSGHDTVSWYQQALGQGPQFIFQYYEEEERQRGNFPDRFSGHQFPNYSSELNVNALLLGDSALYLCASSFRRGSIIDGYTFGSGTRLTVV.

This chain links TRBV28 with TRBJ1-4; 7 positions agree with TRBD1. CDR3 length: 14 residues. The ends lost 6 bases at V and 8 bases at J; junction bases unmatched: 9. Germline V gives CDR1 MDHEN, CDR2 SYDVKM. CDR3 in DNA: TGTGCCAGCAGGCAAGACAGGGAGACGGAAAAACTGTTTTTT. Amino acids: CASRQDRETEKLFF.

The chain joins TRBV29-1 to TRBJ2-7; D is uncertain. The CDR3 has 13 amino acids. Between the trimmed V and J ends, which lost 4 bases and 0 bases, there was a span of 10 bases. Germline V lookup: CDR1 SQVTM, CDR2 ANQGSEA. The CDR3 nucleotides read TGCAGCGTTGGCCCCCACAGCTCCTACGAGCAGTACTTC. Its translation: CSVGPHSSYEQYF.

The chain combines TRBV28 with TRBJ2-7, with D perhaps TRBD2 (7 bases). Per germline, CDR1 MDHEN and CDR2 SYDVKM. The length of the CDR3 is 13 residues. Trimming took off 4 bases at V and 4 bases at J, with 11 bases between the two ends. The CDR3 DNA sequence: TGTGCCAGCAGTTGGGGGGGCGATTACGAGCAGTACTTC. It translates to CASSWGGDYEQYF.

This chain links TRBV28 with TRBJ2-1, with a possible D match to TRBD1 (6 bases). Trimming removed 6 bases from V and 6 bases from J, with 18 bases in between. Germline CDR1 MDHEN, CDR2 SYDVKM. This CDR3 has 15 amino acids. CDR3 residues: CASRYFTRGGNEQFF. The CDR3 DNA follows: TGTGCCAGCAGGTACTTTACAAGAGGGGGCAATGAGCAGTTCTTC.

The chain uses TRBV7-9 and TRBJ1-1; TRBD1 might be the D (5 bases). Trimming shortened V by 7 bases and J by 7 bases, and 25 bases separated the two germline ends. Germline CDR1 SEHNR, CDR2 FQNEAQ (reference sequence). This CDR3 has 16 residues. CDR3: CASNPNMGGRAVEAFF. CDR3 coding DNA: TGTGCCAGCAACCCGAACATGGGGGGGAGGGCGGTTGAAGCTTTCTTT.

The chain uses TRBV6-5 and TRBJ1-1, with D possibly being TRBD1 (5 bases). Trimming cost V 0 bases and J 0 bases, with 11 bases left between them. The CDR3 is 16 residues long. The germline gives CDR1 MNHEY, CDR2 SVGAGI. CDR3 sequence reads: CASSYSGRRVNTEAFF. For the CDR3, the DNA is TGTGCCAGCAGTTACTCTGGACGCAGGGTGAACACTGAAGCTTTCTTT.

V gene TRBV10-3 combines with J gene TRBJ1-2, with 9 positions matching TRBD1. Germline loops: CDR1 ENHRY, CDR2 SYGVKD. The CDR3 is made up of 16 amino acids. V was pared by 2 bases and J by 1 base, with 5 bases of the junction left unmatched. CDR3 residues: CAISEKGQGVNYGYTF. The CDR3 region has the DNA TGTGCCATCAGTGAGAAGGGACAGGGAGTTAACTATGGCTACACCTTC.

The chain links TRBV30 to TRBJ2-1; the D gene is possibly TRBD2 (7 bases). This CDR3 comprises 13 residues. The germline CDR1 and CDR2 sequences are GTSNPN and SVGIG (reference sequence). Trimming shortened V by 4 bases and J by 6 bases, and 13 bases separated the two germline ends. CDR3 residues: CAWTSRGANEQFF. The CDR3 region has the DNA TGTGCCTGGACCTCCCGGGGGGCCAATGAGCAGTTCTTC.

The rearrangement joins TRBV10-3 to TRBJ1-5; 8 bases align to TRBD1. Trimming cost V 0 bases and J 6 bases; bases outside gene matches: 22. Germline V lookup: CDR1 ENHRY, CDR2 SYGVKD. This CDR3 is built from 21 residues. CDR3: CAISESIREHPDRVEAQPQHF. The CDR3 nucleotides read TGTGCCATCAGTGAGTCGATTCGTGAACATCCGGACAGGGTGGAAGCTCAGCCCCAGCATTTT.

This clone is a singleton in its sample. The CDR3 nucleotides are TGTGCCAGCAGCTTAGATCTATTGGGACAGGGCTACAATGAGCAGTTCTTC. It yields the protein CASSLDLLGQGYNEQFF. The chain joins TRBV11-2 to TRBJ2-1; 9 positions agree with TRBD1. The germline V gene has CDR1 SGHAT and CDR2 FQNNGV. CDR3 length: 17 amino acids. After removal of 0 bases from V and 3 bases from J, the junction contained 6 bases not matched to a gene.

The V and J genes are TRBV4-3 and TRBJ1-3; 9 bases line up with TRBD1. Germline CDR1 reads LGHNA; CDR2 reads YSLEER. Trimming took 4 bases from V and 2 from J; bases not matched to a gene: 18. The CDR3 covers 20 residues. CDR3 in DNA: TGCGCCAGCAGCCCCCACAAAAGACAGGGGGAACCCCCCACTGGAAACACCATATATTTT. This sequence encodes CASSPHKRQGEPPTGNTIYF.